This T cell receptor (beta chain) was recovered during a study of a mutant IDH1 vaccine in newly diagnosed glioma (dated by TCRdb to the early 2020s). In the study overall: Eight vaccinations were administered to patients in weeks 1, 3, 5, 7, 11, 15, 19 and 23, corresponding to visits V03 through V10. Vaccination started 4-6 weeks after radiotherapy alone, or was given together with temozolomide cycles in the groups whose treatment included chemotherapy. Before enrollment, most patients had been given radiochemotherapy with temozolomide as standard therapy, while the rest had received either radiotherapy alone or temozolomide alone. Of the 32 treated patients, about 60% were male and approximately 38% were female, and the mean age was approximately 40 years. Longitudinal TCRB deep sequencing was performed for about two dozen treated patients wherever samples were available for exploratory analyses. Peripheral blood was drawn at six visits: V03 (baseline), V05, V07, V10, V12 and V13. Here is what the overall study found, with its caveats: According to the authors, sample limitations meant that analyses of patient blood samples could not be reproduced. Across multiple MHC alleles, vaccine-induced immune responses were seen in more than 90% of patients. No apparent relationship was observed between pseudoprogression and alterations in the top peripheral T cell clonotypes detected by TCRB sequencing. Selection of PBMC samples for TCRB deep sequencing was based on availability.

Reading from cysteine to phenylalanine, the CDR3 counts 15 amino acids. Only the CDR3 DNA is retained, 45 bases long and in frame from the first base. The germline V and J ends show losses of 3 bases and 1 base respectively, and no gene match explains 4 bases of the junction. CDR1 is given as SGHRS and CDR2 as YFSETQ, both from the germline V gene. The time point label on this specimen signifies: week 5, during vaccination. Every vaccine dose consisted of 300 ug of a 20-mer mutant IDH1 peptide in Montanide, administered subcutaneously together with topical imiquimod. The donors had newly diagnosed IDH1-mutant astrocytomas of WHO grade 3 or 4 that showed loss of nuclear ATRX. The samples were drawn from NOA16, a multicentre, single-arm, open-label phase I trial in Germany that tested a mutant IDH1 peptide vaccine in humans for the first time. Genomic DNA for TCRB sequencing was isolated from EDTA blood with the DNeasy Blood and Tissue Kit.

The library relied on the immunoSEQ multiplex PCR assay. Rearranged TCR beta chain sequences were amplified using the hsTCRB Kit according to the manufacturer's protocol. An Illumina MiSeq was used to sequence the TCRB libraries. From the authors' description of their analysis: The kit vendor's proprietary platform handled demultiplexing, trimming and gene mapping. TCRdb mirrors the immuneACCESS table, restricted to in-frame sequences. Some clones are absent from its copies; in checked studies, under half trace to an unresolved V gene, and the reason for the others is unknown. V and J calls and clone size are those listed in that table; D and trimming were worked out from the DNA. This sample has approximately 37,000 clones in its table, and around 58% of those were observed once. The biggest ten clones account for about 10% of the sample. This clone was picked up a small number of times. Its antigen specificity is not known. No much larger clone exists at a distance of one base, and base qualities are not known.

Specimen: PBMCs, collected from a glioma patient whose treatment included an IDH1 peptide vaccine. The sequence derives from a woman between 18 and 29 years old with glioma. The V gene is TRBV5-1 and the J gene is TRBJ2-7, and 10 bases in between align with TRBD1. This receptor carries the CDR3 CASSSTGGFSYEQYF. DNA sequence: TGCGCCAGCAGCTCGACAGGGGGCTTTTCCTACGAGCAGTACTTC.